This T cell receptor beta chain comes out of a study of glioma-infiltrating T cells. CDR3 length: 16 residues. Trimming removed 1 base at V and 4 bases at J, with 14 bases between. Germline V lookup: CDR1 SNHLY, CDR2 FYNNEI. TCR alpha and beta CDR3 regions were amplified from RNA using iRepertoire nested multiplex PCR. For one-step reverse transcription and amplification, about 90-450 ng of tissue mRNA or PBMC total RNA was used. TCRdb processed the multiplex PCR reads anew with MiXCR; each CDR3 protein has one entry. The sample consists of about 140,000 distinct CDR3 sequences, about two fifths of them appearing once. General study findings and limits: Only very few CDR3 sequences appeared in both tissue and blood. Tissue-blood divergence was below expectation in non-neoplastic patients, above in gliomas.

This clonotype is a singleton in its sample. As yet, its antigen is unknown. This chain connects TRBV2 to TRBJ1-3; D is ambiguous. The specimen sequenced was glioma tissue, nonneoplastic brain tissue, or PBMCs (not recorded which). This receptor was identified in a human donor with low-grade glioma or glioblastoma, undergoing nonglioma brain surgery, or in good health (not recorded which). The CDR3 protein is CASSEERWNSGNTIYF. The CDR3 DNA follows: TGTGCCAGCAGTGAAGAGCGGTGGAATTCAGGAAACACCATATATTTT.